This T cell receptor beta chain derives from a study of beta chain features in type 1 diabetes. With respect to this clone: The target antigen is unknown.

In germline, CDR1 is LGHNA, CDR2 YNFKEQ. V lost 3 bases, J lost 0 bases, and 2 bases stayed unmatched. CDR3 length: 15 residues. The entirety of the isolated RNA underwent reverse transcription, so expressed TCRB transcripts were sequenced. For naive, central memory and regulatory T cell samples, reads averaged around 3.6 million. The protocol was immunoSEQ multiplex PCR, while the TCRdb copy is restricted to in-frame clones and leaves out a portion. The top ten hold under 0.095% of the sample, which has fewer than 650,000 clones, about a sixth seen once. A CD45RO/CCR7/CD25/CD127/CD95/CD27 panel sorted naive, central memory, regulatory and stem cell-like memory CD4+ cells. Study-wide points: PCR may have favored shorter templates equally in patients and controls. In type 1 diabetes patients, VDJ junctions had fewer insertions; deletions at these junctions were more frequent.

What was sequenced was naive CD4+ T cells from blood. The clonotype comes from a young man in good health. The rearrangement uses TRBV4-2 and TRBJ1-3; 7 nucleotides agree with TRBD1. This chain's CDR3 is CASSQDRFSGNTIYF. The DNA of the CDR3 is TGTGCCAGCAGCCAGGACAGGTTCTCTGGAAACACCATATATTTT.